The 11 T cell receptor beta chains in this list originate from one sample, sequenced in a study of early T cells in non-severe SARS-CoV-2 infection. One entry per CDR3 protein results from TCRdb running MiXCR on the 5' RACE reads. The table includes approximately 67,000 distinct CDR3 sequences, about 9.9% detected once. Material: whole blood. These TCRs come from an adult who was a healthcare worker with PCR-confirmed SARS-CoV-2 infection or an uninfected control (not recorded which).

This clonotype was seen repeatedly, ten times or more. This chain links TRBV5-5 with TRBJ1-4; D remains ambiguous. CDR3 length: 14 amino acids. The germline V gene encodes CDR1 SGHKS and CDR2 YYEKEE (reference sequence). V lost 2 bases to trimming and J lost 5 bases, with 10 bases between them. The CDR3 DNA follows: TGTGCCAGCAGCTTACTGGGCGGGAATGAAAAACTGTTTTTT. Protein: CASSLLGGNEKLFF.

This clonotype turned up a few times. The J gene is TRBJ1-3, the V gene TRBV5-5; D gene ambiguous. V was clipped by 1 base and J by 0 bases, with 8 bases between them. This CDR3 spans 15 amino acids. Per the germline V gene, CDR1 is SGHKS and CDR2 is YYEKEE (reference sequence). CDR3 loop: CASSLFEISGNTIYF. CDR3 sequence (DNA): TGTGCCAGCAGCTTGTTTGAGATCTCTGGAAACACCATATATTTT.

This clonotype has at least ten counts. V gene TRBV6-1 combines with J gene TRBJ2-7; D may be TRBD1 (5 bases). The CDR3 totals 13 residues. Trimming took 7 bases from V and 6 from J, leaving 16 bases between them. Germline assignment: CDR1 MNHNS and CDR2 SASEGT. The CDR3 protein is CASMFTREGEQYF. The CDR3 DNA reads TGTGCCAGCATGTTTACCAGGGAAGGCGAGCAGTACTTC.

At least ten counts were recorded for this clonotype. The V call is TRBV30, the J call TRBJ2-3; D uncertain. Germline loops: CDR1 GTSNPN, CDR2 SVGIG (reference sequence). This CDR3 spans 12 amino acids. V lost 0 bases and J lost 4, with 5 bases in between. The CDR3 bases are TGTGCCTGGAGTGTCCTAGCAGATACGCAGTATTTT. It is translated as CAWSVLADTQYF.

Ten or more counts support this clonotype. The chain recombines TRBV10-2 with TRBJ1-4; 7 positions match TRBD1. V dropped 8 bases and J dropped 6; count of bases not matched to a gene: 6. Germline V gives CDR1 WSHSY, CDR2 SAAADI. CDR3 length: 13 residues. In nucleotides, the CDR3 is TGCGCCAGCGGCGGGACAGCGGATGAAAAACTGTTTTTT. Translation gives CASGGTADEKLFF.

In nucleotides, the CDR3 is TGCAGCGTGAGCCGACAGATTAACACCGGGGAGCTGTTTTTT. It is translated as CSVSRQINTGELFF. J is TRBJ2-2 and V is TRBV29-1, with TRBD1 as a possible D gene (5 bases). Germline-derived CDR1 and CDR2 are SQVTM and ANQGSEA. The ends were cut back, 6 bases at V and 2 bases at J, with 13 bases in the middle. There are 14 residues in the CDR3.

This clonotype was recorded many times. The V call is TRBV20-1, the J call TRBJ1-1; 7 nucleotides agree with TRBD1. Trimming cost V 6 bases and J 5 bases; bases outside gene matches: 9. Germline values: CDR1 DFQATT, CDR2 SNEGSKA (reference sequence). The CDR3 consists of 13 residues. The chain's CDR3 is CSASRQGGTEAFF. The CDR3 DNA sequence: TGCAGTGCAAGCCGACAGGGCGGGACTGAAGCTTTCTTT.

This clonotype has ten or more counts. The rearrangement uses TRBV28 and TRBJ2-7; TRBD1 matches 9 bases. Germline V gene sequence: CDR1 MDHEN, CDR2 SYDVKM. CDR3 size: 16 residues. With 6 bases clipped from V and 2 bases from J, the junction kept 11 bases outside the gene matches. Written as DNA, the CDR3 is TGTGCCAGCAGGGCAGGACAGGGGATCCACCCCTACGAGCAGTACTTC. Translating it yields CASRAGQGIHPYEQYF.

This clonotype occurred many times. The chain joins TRBV12-3 or TRBV12-4 to TRBJ2-7, with 7 nucleotides matching TRBD2. The trim removed 5 bases at V and 4 bases at J, leaving 11 bases unmatched. This CDR3 has 15 residues. CDR3 amino acids: CASSLGPSAGYEQYF. The CDR3 DNA reads TGTGCCAGCAGTCTAGGACCGTCAGCGGGGTACGAGCAGTACTTC.

This clonotype has a count of ten or more. The J gene is TRBJ1-1, the V gene TRBV27; D gene ambiguous. The V end was cut by 0 bases, the J end by 3 bases, with 14 bases between. CDR1 is MNHEY and CDR2 is SMNVEV in the germline V gene (reference sequence). The CDR3 length is 16 residues. CDR3 sequence (DNA): TGTGCCAGCAGTTTATCAGGTCCGGGGTCGTACACTGAAGCTTTCTTT. As protein: CASSLSGPGSYTEAFF.

In regard to this clonotype: Given a much more abundant clone one base away, this may be a read error. The gene calls are TRBV11-3 and TRBJ1-4; D may be TRBD1 (6 bases). The germline V and J ends were trimmed by 5 bases and 3 bases, with 19 bases remaining between them. The germline CDR1 and CDR2 sequences are SGHNT and YENEEA. The CDR3 runs to 17 residues. The DNA of the CDR3 is TGTGCCAGCAGCGGGGGCCCGGGGGCTTCGGCTAATGAAAAACTGTTTTTT. It translates to CASSGGPGASANEKLFF.